Below are 11 T cell receptor beta chains sequenced from a single sample in a study of cytomegalovirus exposure and HLA in healthy donors. Vbeta (60) and Jbeta (13) primers were used in the PCR. Sequencing was performed with immunoSEQ multiplex PCR; in TCRdb, only in-frame clones are kept and a portion is missing. The sample has 150,000 to 200,000 clones; around 81% are singletons. The sample was PBMCs. The receptors stem from a man aged 25 to 45 in good health and CMV-seronegative.

The chain recombines TRBV28 with TRBJ1-1, with no clear D. In germline, CDR1 is MDHEN, CDR2 SYDVKM. This CDR3 has 12 amino acids. The ends were cut back, 5 bases at V and 1 base at J, with 5 bases in the middle. The CDR3 nucleotides read TGTGCCAGCAGTGTAAAGAACACTGAAGCTTTCTTT. Amino acids: CASSVKNTEAFF. The entire variable domain, with the rest obtained from reference TRBV28 and TRBJ1-1, is as follows: DVKVTQSSRYLVKRTGEKVFLECVQDMDHENMFWYRQDPGLGLRLIYFSYDVKMKEKGDIPEGYSVSREKKERFSLILESASTNQTSMYLCASSVKNTEAFFGQGTRLTVV.

The chain has TRBV6-5 and TRBJ1-6; the match to TRBD1 covers 7 bases. Germline V gene sequence: CDR1 MNHEY, CDR2 SVGAGI. The V segment lost 6 bases and the J segment 11 bases; nucleotides outside the gene matches: 10. The CDR3 has 14 residues. The CDR3 region has the DNA TGTGCCAGCAGGCGCGACAGGGAGAGGCCACCCCTCCACTTT. It translates to CASRRDRERPPLHF.

The chain couples TRBV5-1 to TRBJ1-5, with 9 bases that match TRBD1. In germline, CDR1 is SGHRS, CDR2 YFSETQ. Losses at the gene ends were 0 bases for V and 6 bases for J; bases not matched to a gene: 7. The CDR3 runs to 16 residues. CDR3 DNA sequence: TGCGCCAGCAGCTTGGAGGGACAGGGTAACGGTCAGCCCCAGCATTTT. This gives the protein CASSLEGQGNGQPQHF.

This clone appeared a few times. CDR3 region: CSVERTSGKGEQYF. The CDR3 region has the DNA TGCAGCGTTGAACGGACTAGCGGGAAGGGCGAGCAGTACTTC. V gene TRBV29-1 combines with J gene TRBJ2-7; 12 nucleotides match TRBD2. The germline V gene has CDR1 SQVTM and CDR2 ANQGSEA. This CDR3 region has 14 residues. Trimming removed 2 bases from V and 6 bases from J; junction bases left unmatched: 5.

The gene calls are TRBV19 and TRBJ1-1; TRBD1 might be the D (6 bases). Trimming took off 5 bases at V and 1 base at J, with 11 bases between the two ends. Germline CDR1 reads LNHDA; CDR2 reads SQIVND (reference sequence). CDR3 size: 14 residues. CDR3 in DNA: TGTGCCAGTAGTCCCCGACAGGCGAACACTGAAGCTTTCTTT. It translates to CASSPRQANTEAFF. Combining the CDR3 with reference TRBV19 and TRBJ1-1 gives the whole variable domain DGGITQSPKYLFRKEGQNVTLSCEQNLNHDAMYWYRQDPGQGLRLIYYSQIVNDFQKGDIAEGYSVSREKKESFPLTVTSAQKNPTAFYLCASSPRQANTEAFFGQGTRLTVV.

As to this clone: The identical CDR3 is also encoded by other nucleotide sequences in the sample. CDR3 nucleotide sequence: TGTGCCAGCAGCCTACAGGGGTACGAGCAGTACTTC. Its translation: CASSLQGYEQYF. The chain has TRBV7-9 and TRBJ2-7, with 7 nucleotides matching TRBD1. The ends lost 5 bases at V and 4 bases at J; junction bases unmatched: 2. CDR3 length: 12 amino acids. Germline CDR1 SEHNR, CDR2 FQNEAQ (reference sequence).

In its sample, this clone was seen a few times. The gene calls are TRBV14 and TRBJ1-4, with 8 positions matching TRBD1. The CDR3 loop spans 16 amino acids. CDR1 and CDR2 (germline): SGHDN, FVKESK. V shed 4 bases, J shed 4 bases, and the junction held 8 bases outside the gene matches. The CDR3 nucleotides are TGTGCCAGCAGCCGTCCCGGGACAGGATATAATGAAAAACTGTTTTTT. Its protein product is CASSRPGTGYNEKLFF.

The genes are TRBV5-1 and TRBJ2-1, with 8 bases fitting TRBD2. Per germline, CDR1 SGHRS and CDR2 YFSETQ. The CDR3 spans 16 residues. V gave up 0 bases and J gave up 9 bases; unmatched junction bases: 11. CDR3 sequence: CASSLVSGRAGGEQFF. The CDR3 DNA follows: TGCGCCAGCAGCTTGGTTTCCGGGAGGGCCGGGGGTGAGCAGTTCTTC.

The CDR3, as DNA: TGTGCCAGCAGCCCGTCATCCTGGAGGGTGACCCACGAGCAGTACTTC. Its translation: CASSPSSWRVTHEQYF. The chain links TRBV4-2 to TRBJ2-7; perhaps TRBD2 as D (6 bases). The CDR3 loop spans 16 amino acids. The germline CDR1 and CDR2 sequences are LGHNA and YNFKEQ. V was clipped by 4 bases and J by 5 bases, with 21 bases between them.

This clone has a handful of counts. The rearrangement links TRBV7-8 to TRBJ2-5, with TRBD2 matching 9 bases. The J call may not be correct, given that the DNA end is closer to TRBJ2-7. The CDR3 covers 17 residues. CDR1 SGHVS and CDR2 FQNEAQ come from the germline V gene. Here the CDR3 DNA reads TGTGCCAGCAGCTGGGATCTAGCGGGAACGAGCTCCTACGAGCAGTACTTC. Amino acid sequence: CASSWDLAGTSSYEQYF.

This clone has a single count. The chain employs TRBV9 and TRBJ2-3; TRBD1 aligns across 12 bases. V shed 2 bases and J 6 bases; nucleotides not matched to a gene: 7. Germline V gene lookup returns CDR1 SGDLS and CDR2 YYNGEE. The CDR3 is 16 amino acids. The CDR3 DNA sequence: TGTGCCAGCAGCGTCTCGGGACAGGGGGCGCGTGATACGCAGTATTTT. Translated: CASSVSGQGARDTQYF.